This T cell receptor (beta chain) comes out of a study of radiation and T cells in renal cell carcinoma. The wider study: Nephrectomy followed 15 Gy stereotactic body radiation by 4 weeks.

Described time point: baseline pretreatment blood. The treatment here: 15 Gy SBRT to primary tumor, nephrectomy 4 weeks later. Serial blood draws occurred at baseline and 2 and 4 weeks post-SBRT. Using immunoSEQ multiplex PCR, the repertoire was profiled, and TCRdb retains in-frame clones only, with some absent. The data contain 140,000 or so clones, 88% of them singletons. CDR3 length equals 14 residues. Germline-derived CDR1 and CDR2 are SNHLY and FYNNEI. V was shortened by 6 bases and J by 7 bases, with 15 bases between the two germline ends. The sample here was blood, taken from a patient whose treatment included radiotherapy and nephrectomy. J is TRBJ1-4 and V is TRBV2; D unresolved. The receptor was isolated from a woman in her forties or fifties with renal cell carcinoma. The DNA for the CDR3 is TGTGCCAGCAGCCTGGACGGGATCGGTGAAAAACTGTTTTTT. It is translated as CASSLDGIGEKLFF.